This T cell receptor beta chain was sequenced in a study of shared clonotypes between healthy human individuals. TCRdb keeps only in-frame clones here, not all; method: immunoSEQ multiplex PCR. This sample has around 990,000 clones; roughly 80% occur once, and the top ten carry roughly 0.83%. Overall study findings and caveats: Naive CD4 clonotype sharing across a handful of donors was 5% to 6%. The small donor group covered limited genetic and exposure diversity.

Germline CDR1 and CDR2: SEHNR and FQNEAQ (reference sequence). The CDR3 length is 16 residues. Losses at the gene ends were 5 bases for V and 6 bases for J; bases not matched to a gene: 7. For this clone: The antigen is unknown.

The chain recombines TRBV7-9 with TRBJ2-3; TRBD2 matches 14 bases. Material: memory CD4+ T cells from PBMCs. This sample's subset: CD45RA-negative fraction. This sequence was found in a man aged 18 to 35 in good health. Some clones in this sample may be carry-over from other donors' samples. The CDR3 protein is CASSAGLAGVLDTQYF. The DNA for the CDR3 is TGTGCCAGCAGCGCGGGACTAGCGGGAGTTCTGGATACGCAGTATTTT.